Included here is one T cell receptor (beta chain) sequence, with context. The data originate from a study of blood T cell repertoires in COVID-19. This CDR3 has 14 residues. In germline, CDR1 is MNHNY, CDR2 SVGAGI (reference sequence). V shed 2 bases and J 3 bases; nucleotides not matched to a gene: 2. Libraries were prepared by immunoSEQ multiplex PCR; TCRdb keeps only in-frame clonotypes and omits some of them. The sample lists 60,000 to 85,000 clones, 75% occurring once. The origin of this receptor is a man between 65 and 80 years old with acute or convalescent COVID-19. The V call is TRBV6-6, the J call TRBJ2-7; 9 bases match TRBD2. Sequencing was done on a sample of peripheral blood. The CDR3 sequence is CASSYGLARYEQYF. CDR3 in DNA: TGTGCCAGCAGTTACGGACTAGCGCGCTACGAGCAGTACTTC.